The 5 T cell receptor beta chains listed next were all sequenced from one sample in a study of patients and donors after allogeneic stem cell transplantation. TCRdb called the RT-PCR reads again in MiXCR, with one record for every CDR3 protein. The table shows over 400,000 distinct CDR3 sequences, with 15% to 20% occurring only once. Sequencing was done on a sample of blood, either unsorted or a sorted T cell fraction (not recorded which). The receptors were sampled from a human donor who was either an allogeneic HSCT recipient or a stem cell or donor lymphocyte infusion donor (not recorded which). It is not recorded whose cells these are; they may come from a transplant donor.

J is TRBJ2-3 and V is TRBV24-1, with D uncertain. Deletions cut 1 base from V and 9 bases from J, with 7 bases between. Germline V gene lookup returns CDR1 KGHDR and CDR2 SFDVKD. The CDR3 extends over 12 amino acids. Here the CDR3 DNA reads TGTGCCACCAGTGATTTACGGCGGACGCAGTATTTT. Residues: CATSDLRRTQYF.

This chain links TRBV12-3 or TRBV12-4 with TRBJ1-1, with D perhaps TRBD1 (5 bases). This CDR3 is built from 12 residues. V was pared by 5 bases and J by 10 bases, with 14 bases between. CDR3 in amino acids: CASSPRTRGAFF. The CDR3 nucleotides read TGTGCCAGCAGTCCCCGGACTAGGGGAGCTTTCTTT.

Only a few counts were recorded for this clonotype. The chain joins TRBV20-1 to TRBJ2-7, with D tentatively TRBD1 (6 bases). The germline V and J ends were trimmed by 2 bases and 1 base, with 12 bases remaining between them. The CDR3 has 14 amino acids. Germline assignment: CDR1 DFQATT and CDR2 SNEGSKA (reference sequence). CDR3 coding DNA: TGCAGTGCTAGAACATTCGGGACATCCTACGAGCAGTACTTC. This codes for CSARTFGTSYEQYF.

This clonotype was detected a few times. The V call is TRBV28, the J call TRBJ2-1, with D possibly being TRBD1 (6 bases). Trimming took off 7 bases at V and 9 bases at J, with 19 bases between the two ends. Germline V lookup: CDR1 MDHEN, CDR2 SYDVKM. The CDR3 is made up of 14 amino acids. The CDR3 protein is CASTGTRGIGEQFF. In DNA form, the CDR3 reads TGTGCCAGCACCGGGACCAGGGGTATTGGTGAGCAGTTCTTC.

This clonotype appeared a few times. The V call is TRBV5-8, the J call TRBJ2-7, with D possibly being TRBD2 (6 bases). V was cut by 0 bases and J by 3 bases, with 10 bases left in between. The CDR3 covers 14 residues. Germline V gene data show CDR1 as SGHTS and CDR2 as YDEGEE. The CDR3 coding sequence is TGTGCCAGCAGCTTGGTTCGGGAGCGCTACGAGCAGTACTTC. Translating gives CASSLVRERYEQYF.